This TCR beta chain was identified in a study of identical twins' blood T cells. Study-wide points: Environmental influences on twin similarity could not be excluded. Twins shared more top CDR3 clonotypes than unrelated donors did.

TCRdb reanalysed the 5' RACE reads using MiXCR and keeps one entry per CDR3 protein. Among 350,000 to 400,000 distinct CDR3 sequences listed, around 30% were seen once. Six healthy women, forming three identical twin pairs, donated samples. As for this clonotype: Its antigen is currently unknown.

Germline-derived CDR1 and CDR2 are MNHEY and SVGEGT. The CDR3 runs 11 residues. V gave up 6 bases and J gave up 6 bases, with 8 bases separating them. Source material: PBMCs. The V and J genes are TRBV6-2 or TRBV6-3 and TRBJ1-2; no firm D call. The sequence derives from a woman between 18 and 55 years old in good health. The CDR3 loop reads CASSESHGYTF. In DNA, the CDR3 is TGTGCCAGCAGCGAAAGCCATGGCTACACCTTC.